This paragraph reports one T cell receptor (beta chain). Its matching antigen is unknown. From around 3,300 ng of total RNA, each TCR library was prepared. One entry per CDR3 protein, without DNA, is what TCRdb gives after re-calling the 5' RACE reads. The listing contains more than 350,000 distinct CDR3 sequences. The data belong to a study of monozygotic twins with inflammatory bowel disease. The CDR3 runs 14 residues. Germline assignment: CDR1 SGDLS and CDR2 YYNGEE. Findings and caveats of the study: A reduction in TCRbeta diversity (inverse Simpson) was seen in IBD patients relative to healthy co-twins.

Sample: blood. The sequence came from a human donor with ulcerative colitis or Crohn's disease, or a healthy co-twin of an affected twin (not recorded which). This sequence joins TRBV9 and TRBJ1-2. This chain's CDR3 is CASSVFGRPYGYTF.